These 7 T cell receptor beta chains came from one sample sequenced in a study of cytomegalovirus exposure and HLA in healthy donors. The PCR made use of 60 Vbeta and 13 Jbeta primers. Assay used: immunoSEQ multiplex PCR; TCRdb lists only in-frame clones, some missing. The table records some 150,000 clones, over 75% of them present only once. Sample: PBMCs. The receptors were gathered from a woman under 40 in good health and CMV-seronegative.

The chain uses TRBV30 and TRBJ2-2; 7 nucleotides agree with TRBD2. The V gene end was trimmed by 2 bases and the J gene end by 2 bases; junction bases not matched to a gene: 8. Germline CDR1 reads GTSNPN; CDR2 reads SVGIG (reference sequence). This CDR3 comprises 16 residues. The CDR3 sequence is CAWSNAGTTNTGELFF. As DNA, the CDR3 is TGTGCCTGGAGTAACGCCGGGACTACCAACACCGGGGAGCTGTTTTTT. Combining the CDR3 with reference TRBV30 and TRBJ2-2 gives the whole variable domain SQTIHQWPATLVQPVGSPLSLECTVEGTSNPNLYWYRQAAGRGLQLLFYSVGIGQISSEVPQNLSASRPQDRQFILSSKKLLLSDSGFYLCAWSNAGTTNTGELFFGEGSRLTVL.

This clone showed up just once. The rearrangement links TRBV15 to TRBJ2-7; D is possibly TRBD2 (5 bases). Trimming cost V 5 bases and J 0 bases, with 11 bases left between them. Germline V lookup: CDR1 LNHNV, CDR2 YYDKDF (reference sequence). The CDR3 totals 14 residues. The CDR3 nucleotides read TGTGCCACCAGCGCAACGGGGAGCTCCTACGAGCAGTACTTC. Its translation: CATSATGSSYEQYF.

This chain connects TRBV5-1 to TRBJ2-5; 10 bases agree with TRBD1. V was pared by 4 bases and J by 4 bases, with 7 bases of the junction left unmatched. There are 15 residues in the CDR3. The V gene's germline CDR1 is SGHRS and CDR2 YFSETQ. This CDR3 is CASSVDRGLRETQYF. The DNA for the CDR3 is TGCGCCAGCAGCGTGGACAGGGGGTTGAGAGAGACCCAGTACTTC.

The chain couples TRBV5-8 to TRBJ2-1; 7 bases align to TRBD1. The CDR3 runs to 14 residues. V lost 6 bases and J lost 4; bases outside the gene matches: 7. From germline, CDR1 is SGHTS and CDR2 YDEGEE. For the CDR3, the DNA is TGTGCCAGCACCACAGGGGCCCCATACAATGAGCAGTTCTTC. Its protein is CASTTGAPYNEQFF.

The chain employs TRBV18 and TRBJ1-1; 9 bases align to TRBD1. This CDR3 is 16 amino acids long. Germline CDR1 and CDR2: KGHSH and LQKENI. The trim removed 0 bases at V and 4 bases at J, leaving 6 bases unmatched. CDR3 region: CASSPPWDRVGTEAFF. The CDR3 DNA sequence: TGTGCCAGCTCACCACCATGGGACAGGGTAGGCACTGAAGCTTTCTTT.

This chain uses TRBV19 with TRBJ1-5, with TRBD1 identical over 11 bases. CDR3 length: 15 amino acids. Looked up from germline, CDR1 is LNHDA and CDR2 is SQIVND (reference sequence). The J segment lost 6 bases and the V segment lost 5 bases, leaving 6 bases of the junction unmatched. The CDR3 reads CASSSRTGGGQPQHF. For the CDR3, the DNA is TGTGCCAGTAGTTCACGGACAGGGGGCGGTCAGCCCCAGCATTTT.

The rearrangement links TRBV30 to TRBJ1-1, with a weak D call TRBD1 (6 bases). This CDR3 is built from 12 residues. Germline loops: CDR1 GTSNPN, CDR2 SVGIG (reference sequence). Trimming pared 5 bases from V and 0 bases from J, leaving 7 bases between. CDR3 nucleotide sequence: TGTGCCTGGGGACAGATGAACACTGAAGCTTTCTTT. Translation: CAWGQMNTEAFF.